What follows is one TCR beta chain and its context. What antigen it recognizes has not been identified. Base qualities are not provided; no much larger clone lies one nucleotide away. This sample stems from a study of PD-1 blockade in classical Hodgkin lymphoma (dated by TCRdb to 2020 to 2021). General notes on the study: The study used TCR beta sequencing and CyTOF to define a peripheral blood immune signature of response to PD-1 blockade in classical Hodgkin lymphoma. Summary of the overall study and its limitations: Only a single clinical trial cohort was studied, and what caused the repertoire differences, possibly disease activity or prior therapy, remained undefined. Baseline TCR diversity was reported to be lower in newly diagnosed patients than in healthy donors and to be lower still in relapsed/refractory patients.

The Qiagen DNeasy kit was used to extract genomic DNA from unsorted PBMCs and from the negatively selected CD4+ and CD8+ fractions. TCR beta CDR3 regions were amplified by immunoSEQ multiplex PCR using primers annealing to V and J segments. A synthetic immune receptor repertoire was used to minimize amplification bias, and remaining bias was computationally removed after sequencing. Under the source paper's analysis protocol: Repertoire diversity was quantified as the Shannon entropy index using custom Python scripts. Unsorted, CD4+ and CD8+ repertoires were analyzed separately, except in combined analyses where CD4+ and CD8+ sequences were merged in silico. The immuneACCESS repertoire file appears here via TCRdb, limited to in-frame rearrangements. These files lack a portion of the clones; in checked studies, under half of the deficit traces to unresolved V genes, and the cause of the others is not known. V and J calls and clone size are copied from that table; D and trimming were computed from the DNA. The sample includes about 17,000 clones, with approximately 90% observed a single time. The ten largest clones take up about 7% of the sample.

V loses 4 bases of germline sequence and J loses 6 bases, and the interval between the two ends is 9 bases. The germline V gene (reference sequence) specifies GTSNPN as CDR1 and SVGIG as CDR2. From the cysteine through the phenylalanine, the CDR3 covers 12 amino acids. Of all the DNA, just the CDR3 is kept, 36 bases in frame from base 1. What this sample's time point label stands for: newly diagnosed, previously untreated cHL patient sample. As a comparison group for the relapsed/refractory trial patients, PBMCs were sequenced from patients with newly diagnosed, previously untreated classical Hodgkin lymphoma. After peripheral blood was drawn into 8 mL Vacutainer Cell Preparation Tubes, PBMCs were isolated by centrifugation and then cryopreserved.

The sequence derives from a human donor with classical Hodgkin lymphoma. The sample taken for sequencing was peripheral blood mononuclear cells (PBMCs). Here the chain combines TRBV30 and TRBJ1-4; the D gene assignment is ambiguous. The nucleotides are TGTGCCTGGAACGGCGGTTATGAAAAACTGTTTTTT. It is translated as CAWNGGYEKLFF.